These 18 T cell receptor beta chains originate from one sample sequenced in a study of radiotherapy plus CTLA-4 blockade in lung cancer. TCRdb keeps only in-frame clones here, not all; method: immunoSEQ multiplex PCR. This table has roughly 25,000 clones, about three quarters appearing once. The sample consisted of peripheral blood, taken from a patient treated with radiotherapy plus ipilimumab. Every receptor here comes from a human donor with non-small cell lung cancer who had stable disease on radiotherapy plus ipilimumab.

The table lists this clone with a count of one. This chain joins TRBV7-9 and TRBJ1-1; 7 positions match TRBD1. The CDR3 spans 14 residues. Germline CDR1 is SEHNR and CDR2 is FQNEAQ (reference sequence). Unmatched junction bases numbered 7, after V lost 5 bases and J lost 4 bases. In DNA form, the CDR3 reads TGTGCCAGCAGCATCACCCCAGGGGGCACTGAAGCTTTCTTT. Its protein is CASSITPGGTEAFF.

The J gene is TRBJ1-1, the V gene TRBV6-5, with unresolved D. Trimming took off 5 bases at V and 2 bases at J, with 15 bases between the two ends. The CDR3 is 15 amino acids. CDR1 and CDR2 (germline): MNHEY, SVGAGI. In DNA form, the CDR3 reads TGTGCCAGCAGTGTCCTGGGTACAGCCAACACTGAAGCTTTCTTT. As protein: CASSVLGTANTEAFF.

In this sample, this clone turned up once. This chain links TRBV11-3 with TRBJ2-7; 7 nucleotides line up with TRBD1. The length of the CDR3 is 14 residues. Germline V CDR1 and CDR2: SGHNT, YENEEA. The V gene end was trimmed by 5 bases and the J gene end by 4 bases; junction bases not matched to a gene: 8. This CDR3 is CASSDDRAKYEQYF. CDR3 DNA sequence: TGTGCCAGCAGCGACGACAGGGCGAAATACGAGCAGTACTTC.

The J gene is TRBJ1-1, the V gene TRBV27; no clear D gene. The CDR3 is 13 amino acids. Trimming took off 4 bases at V and 1 base at J, with 7 bases between the two ends. CDR1 MNHEY and CDR2 SMNVEV come from the germline V gene (reference sequence). The CDR3 coding sequence is TGTGCCAGCAGTTATAGTGGGAACACTGAAGCTTTCTTT. Translated: CASSYSGNTEAFF.

The chain couples TRBV4-1 to TRBJ2-3, with TRBD2 matching over 8 bases. CDR3 length equals 16 residues. V shed 4 bases and J 4 bases; nucleotides not matched to a gene: 10. Germline V gene lookup returns CDR1 MGHRA and CDR2 YSYEKL. The CDR3 loop reads CASSRSSGSVPDTQYF. The DNA of the CDR3 is TGCGCCAGCAGCCGATCAAGCGGGAGCGTCCCAGATACGCAGTATTTT.

The rearrangement links TRBV4-1 to TRBJ2-1, with 12 bases matching TRBD2. CDR3 size: 17 residues. V shed 3 bases, J shed 9 bases, and the junction held 12 bases outside the gene matches. Per the germline V gene, CDR1 is MGHRA and CDR2 is YSYEKL. The CDR3, as DNA: TGCGCCAGCAGCCACCCTAGCGGGAGGGCCCTCAACGGTGAGCAGTTCTTC. It encodes CASSHPSGRALNGEQFF.

The count of this clone is one. V is TRBV18 and J is TRBJ2-2; D is possibly TRBD2 (5 bases). Germline V lookup: CDR1 KGHSH, CDR2 LQKENI. The CDR3 totals 17 residues. Trimming took off 4 bases at V and 7 bases at J, with 22 bases between the two ends. CDR3 in amino acids: CASSLQNTAGPVGELFF. CDR3 DNA sequence: TGTGCCAGCTCACTTCAGAACACCGCGGGCCCCGTCGGGGAGCTGTTTTTT.

J is TRBJ2-1 and V is TRBV2, with D possibly matching TRBD2 (6 bases). The CDR3 loop spans 16 amino acids. V lost 6 bases to trimming and J lost 1 base, with 16 bases between them. CDR1 and CDR2 (germline): SNHLY, FYNNEI. CDR3 sequence reads: CASRGGLSGSYNEQFF. CDR3 nucleotides: TGTGCCAGCAGGGGGGGACTGTCCGGGTCCTACAATGAGCAGTTCTTC.

This chain uses TRBV2 with TRBJ2-3; 10 bases match TRBD1. Trimming cost V 3 bases and J 2 bases; bases outside gene matches: 11. The CDR3 spans 18 residues. Germline CDR1 and CDR2: SNHLY and FYNNEI. For the CDR3, the DNA is TGTGCCAGCAGTGACTTTGCGGGACAGGGGACTTCCACAGATACGCAGTATTTT. It is translated as CASSDFAGQGTSTDTQYF. The complete variable domain, with remaining parts taken from reference TRBV2 and TRBJ2-3, reads EPEVTQTPSHQVTQMGQEVILRCVPISNHLYFYWYRQILGQKVEFLVSFYNNEISEKSEIFDDQFSVERPDGSNFTLKIRSTKLEDSAMYFCASSDFAGQGTSTDTQYFGPGTRLTVL.

The gene calls are TRBV7-9 and TRBJ2-3; no firm D call. The germline gives CDR1 SEHNR, CDR2 FQNEAQ (reference sequence). CDR3 length: 15 residues. V was clipped by 2 bases and J by 5 bases, with 14 bases between them. Written as DNA, the CDR3 is TGTGCCAGCAGCTTAAGGGTGGTAGACGAAGATACGCAGTATTTT. Translating it yields CASSLRVVDEDTQYF.

CDR3 sequence: CASSDNDGYNEQFF. The CDR3 DNA sequence: TGTGCCAGCAGTGATAATGACGGATACAATGAGCAGTTCTTC. The V gene is TRBV6-4, the J gene TRBJ2-1; D is unclear. The V and J ends lost 3 bases and 4 bases respectively, with 10 bases between them. The CDR3 is 14 residues long. Germline-derived CDR1 and CDR2 are MRHNA and SNTAGT.

The chain employs TRBV6-4 and TRBJ1-3, with 10 bases matching TRBD1. CDR3 length equals 17 residues. The germline CDR1 and CDR2 sequences are MRHNA and SNTAGT. V lost 0 bases, J lost 3 bases, and 5 bases stayed unmatched. In nucleotides, the CDR3 is TGTGCCAGCAGTGACTCGTCCGGGACAGGGGATGGAAACACCATATATTTT. Its translation is CASSDSSGTGDGNTIYF.

This clone has a handful of counts. The chain joins TRBV11-3 to TRBJ2-1, with D possibly matching TRBD1 (6 bases). The germline V gene encodes CDR1 SGHNT and CDR2 YENEEA. The CDR3 extends over 15 amino acids. V was pared by 1 base and J by 4 bases, with 11 bases between. The CDR3 protein is CASSLAFGTYNEQFF. Here the CDR3 DNA reads TGTGCCAGCAGCTTAGCGTTCGGGACATACAATGAGCAGTTCTTC.

The chain is built from TRBV7-2 and TRBJ1-4; 9 bases are shared with TRBD1. The CDR3 sequence is 15 residues long. Germline V gives CDR1 SGHTA, CDR2 FQGNSA. The J segment lost 5 bases and the V segment lost 6 bases, leaving 7 bases of the junction unmatched. The CDR3 coding sequence is TGTGCCAGCAGAATTACCGGGACAGGGAATGAAAAACTGTTTTTT. It codes for CASRITGTGNEKLFF.

CDR3 coding DNA: TGTGCCAGCAGCTTAGCGGGACTAGCTGACGGGGAGCTGTTTTTT. This sequence encodes CASSLAGLADGELFF. J is TRBJ2-2 and V is TRBV7-3, with TRBD2 matching 9 bases. V trimming: 2 bases; J trimming: 7 bases; junction bases outside the gene matches: 5. Germline V gives CDR1 SGHTA, CDR2 FQGTGA. The CDR3 totals 15 residues.

The DNA for the CDR3 is TGTGCCAGCAGTGGGGGCGCCCAAGAGACCCAGTACTTC. Translation gives CASSGGAQETQYF. This chain uses TRBV5-6 with TRBJ2-5; a weak D match, TRBD1 (6 bases). This CDR3 spans 13 amino acids. V shed 5 bases and J shed 1 base, with 9 bases lying between them. Germline lookup yields CDR1 SGHDT and CDR2 YYEEEE. The full variable domain, in which reference TRBV5-6 and TRBJ2-5 provide the parts outside the CDR3, is DAGVTQSPTHLIKTRGQQVTLRCSPKSGHDTVSWYQQALGQGPQFIFQYYEEEERQRGNFPDRFSGHQFPNYSSELNVNALLLGDSALYLCASSGGAQETQYFGPGTRLLVL.

A note on this clone: Other DNA sequences in the same sample also yield this CDR3. The chain employs TRBV5-6 and TRBJ1-2, with D perhaps matching TRBD1 (6 bases). Germline-derived CDR1 and CDR2 are SGHDT and YYEEEE. The CDR3 totals 14 residues. V lost 6 bases, J lost 5 bases, and 17 bases lay in between. DNA for the CDR3: TGTGCCAGCAACATGTGGGGGGGGCGGTATGGCTACACCTTC. It encodes CASNMWGGRYGYTF.

The chain employs TRBV7-9 and TRBJ2-7; 8 positions match TRBD1. Germline CDR1 and CDR2: SEHNR and FQNEAQ (reference sequence). With 4 bases clipped from V and 2 bases from J, the junction kept 1 base outside the gene matches. This CDR3 comprises 13 residues. CDR3 residues: CASSYRGTYEQYF. The CDR3 DNA follows: TGTGCCAGCAGCTACAGGGGGACCTACGAGCAGTACTTC.